These 9 T cell receptor beta chains originate from one sample sequenced in a study of blood T cells in healthy people across ages (dated by TCRdb to the mid-2010s). Preparation of the library involved 5' RACE. Sequencing was performed on an Illumina HiSeq 2500. A second PCR of about 6 to 11 cycles was performed with a sample-barcoded 5' primer and a J-beta primer mix. TCRdb ran its own pipeline on the public reads, namely fastp trimming at Q25 and MiXCR clone calling, and kept in-frame beta chains. When rows share a CDR3 protein, they turn into one entry using the most common DNA and genes. This sample is represented by 650,000 to 700,000 distinct CDR3 sequences; around 50% of them were singletons. Around an eighth of the sample belongs to the ten largest clones. The sequenced sample was blood. These receptors were collected from a woman older than 75 in good health.

With regard to this clonotype: A much bigger clone sits one base away, suggesting this may be a read error. V gene TRBV2 combines with J gene TRBJ2-4; 9 bases map to TRBD2. TRBJ2-5 explains the end of the DNA better; the J call may be wrong. The CDR3 has 15 amino acids. CDR1 and CDR2 (germline): SNHLY, FYNNEI. The CDR3 DNA reads as TGTGCCAGCAGTGGGTTGCGGGAGGGGAGGAAGACCCAGTACTTC. This encodes CASSGLREGRKTQYF.

The chain employs TRBV20-1 and TRBJ1-6; no reliable D call. This CDR3 has 16 amino acids. Germline V gene data show CDR1 as DFQATT and CDR2 as SNEGSKA (reference sequence). V was cut by 3 bases and J by 10 bases, with 22 bases left in between. The CDR3 loop is CSASVRQGVFVSPLHF. As DNA, the CDR3 is TGCAGTGCTAGTGTCCGACAAGGAGTATTTGTGTCACCCCTCCACTTT.

Ten or more counts support this clonotype. The rearrangement links TRBV29-1 to TRBJ2-1, with 8 bases matching TRBD2. V was clipped by 8 bases and J by 2 bases; unmatched bases: 11. The length of the CDR3 is 15 residues. From germline, CDR1 is SQVTM and CDR2 ANQGSEA. The CDR3 protein is CSTAGGGRTYNEQFF. DNA for the CDR3: TGCAGCACTGCCGGGGGGGGGCGGACCTACAATGAGCAGTTCTTC.

In this sample, this clonotype turned up many times. V usage is TRBV3-1 and J usage is TRBJ2-7; possibly TRBD2 for D (5 bases). The CDR3 covers 15 residues. V lost 3 bases and J lost 4, with 16 bases in between. Looked up from germline, CDR1 is LGHDT and CDR2 is YNNKEL (reference sequence). This chain's CDR3 is CASSHHGGRGYEQYF. CDR3 sequence (DNA): TGTGCCAGCAGCCACCACGGCGGACGGGGATACGAGCAGTACTTC.

V usage is TRBV6-2 or TRBV6-3 and J usage is TRBJ2-2; no clear D gene. The CDR3 is 11 amino acids. V was shortened by 10 bases and J by 0 bases, with 3 bases between the two germline ends. The germline V gene encodes CDR1 MNHEY and CDR2 SVGEGT. This CDR3 reads CATANTGELFF. The CDR3 coding sequence is TGTGCCACCGCGAACACCGGGGAGCTGTTTTTT.

The V call is TRBV18, the J call TRBJ1-2, with D unresolved. The CDR3 loop spans 12 amino acids. Trimming cost V 3 bases and J 5 bases, with 7 bases left between them. Germline values: CDR1 KGHSH, CDR2 LQKENI. The CDR3 is CASSPDGYGYTF. DNA for the CDR3: TGTGCCAGCTCACCTGACGGATATGGCTACACCTTC.

With regard to this clonotype: A much larger clone differs from this one at a single base, so this may be a read error. J is TRBJ2-7 and V is TRBV25-1, with TRBD1 identical over 7 bases. V shed 7 bases, J shed 5 bases, and the junction held 14 bases outside the gene matches. This CDR3 spans 15 amino acids. Germline V CDR1 and CDR2: MGHDK, SYGVNS. CDR3 loop: CASNPHWGQTDEQYF. CDR3 nucleotide sequence: TGTGCCAGCAATCCCCACTGGGGACAGACCGACGAGCAGTACTTC.

In this sample, this clonotype turned up many times. The chain combines TRBV12-3 or TRBV12-4 with TRBJ2-1; 8 bases are a match to TRBD1. J gave up 2 bases and V 6 bases, and 6 bases lay outside the gene matches. The length of the CDR3 is 15 residues. CDR3 bases: TGTGCCAGCAGCCGGGGACAGGAACCCTACAATGAGCAGTTCTTC. This encodes CASSRGQEPYNEQFF.

Ten or more counts support this clonotype. This chain uses TRBV21-1 with TRBJ2-5. TRBV21-1 is a known pseudogene. The CDR3 sequence is 14 residues long. The CDR3 is CASSKLKGNETQYF. CDR3 nucleotide sequence: TGTGCCAGCAGCAAATTAAAAGGGAATGAGACCCAGTACTTC.